The 7 T cell receptor beta chains below all came from one sample that was sequenced in a study of T cells after yellow fever vaccination. TCRdb called the 5' RACE reads again in MiXCR, with one record for every CDR3 protein. The sample has 300,000 to 350,000 distinct CDR3 sequences; approximately 4.3% are singletons. The sequencing used PBMCs, collected 15 days after the yellow fever booster vaccination. These TCRs come from a man between 18 and 35 years old who received the YFV17D yellow fever vaccine.

This clonotype has at least ten counts. This chain links TRBV25-1 with TRBJ1-1; 8 bases fit TRBD1. The CDR3 consists of 10 residues. CDR1 is MGHDK, CDR2 SYGVNS, per germline. V lost 9 bases to trimming and J lost 8 bases; unmatched junction nucleotides: 2. The CDR3 nucleotides are TGTGCCAGTCAGGGGGCGGAAGCTTTCTTT. This translates into CASQGAEAFF.

This clonotype was detected ten times or more. The chain links TRBV11-2 to TRBJ1-2; D ambiguous. Germline CDR1 is SGHAT and CDR2 is FQNNGV. Trimming took off 0 bases at V and 4 bases at J, with 21 bases between the two ends. The CDR3 is made up of 18 amino acids. The CDR3 loop is CASSLDRVARDATYGYTF. CDR3 coding DNA: TGTGCCAGCAGCTTAGATCGGGTCGCCAGAGACGCCACCTATGGCTACACCTTC.

This clonotype has at least ten counts. The rearrangement joins TRBV5-1 to TRBJ2-3, with 9 bases matching TRBD2. J was trimmed by 0 bases and V by 6 bases; bases with no gene match: 8. This CDR3 is built from 16 residues. Germline V gives CDR1 SGHRS, CDR2 YFSETQ. In nucleotides, the CDR3 is TGCGCCAGCATTAGCGGGGGCCAGCTTAGCACAGATACGCAGTATTTT. Translation: CASISGGQLSTDTQYF. The full variable domain, its missing parts supplied by reference TRBV5-1 and TRBJ2-3, is KAGVTQTPRYLIKTRGQQVTLSCSPISGHRSVSWYQQTPGQGLQFLFEYFSETQRNKGNFPGRFSGRQFSNSRSEMNVSTLELGDSALYLCASISGGQLSTDTQYFGPGTRLTVL.

The chain couples TRBV7-3 to TRBJ2-2; 11 bases are a match to TRBD2. Germline V gene sequence: CDR1 SGHTA, CDR2 FQGTGA. With V trimmed by 5 bases and J by 5 bases, 4 bases remained unmatched. This CDR3 contains 15 residues. The CDR3 bases are TGTGCCAGCAGCGTGACTAGCGGGGTTACCGGGGAGCTGTTTTTT. Amino acids: CASSVTSGVTGELFF.

The chain uses TRBV10-3 and TRBJ1-1; D may be TRBD1 (6 bases). V lost 4 bases, J lost 0 bases, and 9 bases lay in between. The CDR3 loop spans 14 amino acids. In germline, CDR1 is ENHRY, CDR2 SYGVKD. The CDR3 protein is CAISGQDMNTEAFF. CDR3 sequence (DNA): TGTGCCATCAGTGGACAGGACATGAACACTGAAGCTTTCTTT.

This clonotype was counted between two and nine times. The genes are TRBV5-4 and TRBJ1-6, with D tentatively TRBD1 (6 bases). The CDR3 has 16 amino acids. Germline CDR1 is SGHNT and CDR2 is YYREEE (reference sequence). Trimming shortened V by 3 bases and J by 14 bases, and 24 bases separated the two germline ends. The CDR3, as DNA: TGTGCCAGCAGCTCGGGGGCTGGAGACCGTAATTCGGCCCTCCACTTT. Amino acids: CASSSGAGDRNSALHF.

The V and J genes are TRBV5-1 and TRBJ1-1; D not resolved. V lost 0 bases and J 1 base, leaving 7 bases between the germline ends. The germline CDR1 and CDR2 sequences are SGHRS and YFSETQ. The length of the CDR3 is 14 residues. CDR3 DNA: TGCGCCAGCAGCTTGGTGCAGCAGAACACTGAAGCTTTCTTT. Its translation is CASSLVQQNTEAFF.